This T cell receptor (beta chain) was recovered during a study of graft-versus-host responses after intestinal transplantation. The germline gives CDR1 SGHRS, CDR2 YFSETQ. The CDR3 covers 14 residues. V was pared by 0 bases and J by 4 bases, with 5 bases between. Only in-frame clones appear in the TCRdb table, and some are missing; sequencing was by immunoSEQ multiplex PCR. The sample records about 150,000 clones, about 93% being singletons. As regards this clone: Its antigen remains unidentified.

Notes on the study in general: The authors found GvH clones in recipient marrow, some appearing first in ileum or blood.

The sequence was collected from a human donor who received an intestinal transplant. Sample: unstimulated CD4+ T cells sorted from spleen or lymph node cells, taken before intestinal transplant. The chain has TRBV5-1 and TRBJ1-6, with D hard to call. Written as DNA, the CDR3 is TGCGCCAGCAGCTTGGAGTCGTATAATTCACCCCTCCACTTT. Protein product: CASSLESYNSPLHF. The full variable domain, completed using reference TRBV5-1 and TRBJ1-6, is KAGVTQTPRYLIKTRGQQVTLSCSPISGHRSVSWYQQTPGQGLQFLFEYFSETQRNKGNFPGRFSGRQFSNSRSEMNVSTLELGDSALYLCASSLESYNSPLHFGNGTRLTVT.